This T cell receptor beta chain is drawn from a study of breast tumors, draining lymph nodes, adjacent tissues. The CDR3 is 12 residues long. The germline gives CDR1 SQVTM, CDR2 ANQGSEA. TCRdb analysed the multiplex PCR reads with MiXCR anew, one entry per CDR3 protein. The data hold some 200,000 distinct CDR3 sequences, with roughly 31% observed a single time. Axillary draining lymph nodes of breast cancer patients supplied the node samples. Overall study findings and caveats: Data fit most tumor T cells coming from lymph node, expanding in tumor.

About this clonotype itself: What it binds is not known.

This clonotype was obtained from a female donor with breast cancer. Some clones in this sample may be carry-over from other donors' samples. This chain uses TRBV29-1 with TRBJ1-5; no clear D gene. The specimen sequenced was axillary lymph node tissue. The CDR3 is CRPCGGNQPQHF. In nucleotides, the CDR3 is TGCAGACCGTGTGGGGGCAATCAGCCCCAGCATTTT.